The 30 T cell receptor beta chains below come from one sample, sequenced in a study of blood T cell repertoires in COVID-19. TCRdb keeps only in-frame clones here, not all; method: immunoSEQ multiplex PCR. The sample lists approximately 440,000 clones, 90% occurring once. Material for sequencing was PBMCs or T cells enriched from blood (not recorded which). These receptors were collected from a man between 18 and 29 years old who had recovered from COVID-19.

The gene calls are TRBV3-1 (or the pseudogene TRBV3-2) and TRBJ1-6; D may be TRBD1 (6 bases). V was trimmed by 0 bases and J by 19 bases, leaving 16 bases between them. Per germline, CDR1 LGHDT and CDR2 YNNKEL (reference sequence). This CDR3 region has 13 residues. The CDR3 DNA follows: TGTGCCAGCAGCCAAGACCCGGGGACACCGGGGCACTTT. It yields the protein CASSQDPGTPGHF.

The chain carries TRBV23-1 and TRBJ1-3; D call uncertain. TRBV23-1 is filed as an ORF, its function uncertain. V was pared by 6 bases and J by 4 bases, with 22 bases between. This CDR3 has 17 residues. CDR3 protein: CASSHRPWSGGGNTIYF. The CDR3 DNA reads as TGCGCCAGCAGCCATCGTCCATGGTCGGGAGGGGGAAACACCATATATTTT.

The chain has TRBV11-2 and TRBJ2-1; D gene ambiguous. Germline V gene sequence: CDR1 SGHAT, CDR2 FQNNGV. The CDR3 is 15 amino acids. V shed 1 base and J shed 2 bases, with 9 bases lying between them. This CDR3 is CASSLGAKTYNEQFF. The CDR3 bases are TGTGCCAGCAGCTTAGGGGCTAAGACCTACAATGAGCAGTTCTTC.

The V call is TRBV18, the J call TRBJ1-1, with TRBD1 as a possible D gene (5 bases). This CDR3 has 16 amino acids. Germline V CDR1 and CDR2: KGHSH, LQKENI. Between the trimmed V and J ends, which lost 3 bases and 6 bases, there was a span of 20 bases. The CDR3 coding sequence is TGTGCCAGCTCACCTTACCCCCCAGGGTCGGTCGCTGAAGCTTTCTTT. It specifies CASSPYPPGSVAEAFF.

The V and J genes are TRBV28 and TRBJ2-1; 7 bases are shared with TRBD1. V was pared by 6 bases and J by 0 bases, with 2 bases of the junction left unmatched. The CDR3 runs 14 residues. CDR1 MDHEN and CDR2 SYDVKM come from the germline V gene. CDR3 DNA sequence: TGTGCCAGCAGCGGGACAGTCTCCTACAATGAGCAGTTCTTC. Translation: CASSGTVSYNEQFF.

The CDR3 sequence: CATKSGNYGYTF. DNA for the CDR3: TGTGCCACTAAGTCGGGGAACTATGGCTACACCTTC. V usage is TRBV19 and J usage is TRBJ1-2; D unclear. The CDR3 has 12 amino acids. V gave up 10 bases and J gave up 2 bases, with 11 bases separating them. CDR1 and CDR2 (germline): LNHDA, SQIVND (reference sequence).

This chain's CDR3 is CSEKTGDGYTF. As DNA, the CDR3 is TGCAGCGAAAAAACAGGGGATGGCTACACCTTC. The gene calls are TRBV29-1 and TRBJ1-2; TRBD1 agrees at 7 bases. J was trimmed by 6 bases and V by 7 bases; bases with no gene match: 5. Germline V lookup: CDR1 SQVTM, CDR2 ANQGSEA. The CDR3 covers 11 residues.

V gene TRBV11-3 combines with J gene TRBJ2-2, with D possibly being TRBD1 (6 bases). This CDR3 has 14 amino acids. Deletions cut 8 bases from V and 1 base from J, with 11 bases between. Germline CDR1 reads SGHNT; CDR2 reads YENEEA. CDR3 sequence (DNA): TGTGCCAGCTCCCCACAGGGGAACACCGGGGAGCTGTTTTTT. Protein sequence: CASSPQGNTGELFF.

This chain links TRBV19 with TRBJ1-6; possibly TRBD1 for D (6 bases). This CDR3 region has 15 residues. CDR1 LNHDA and CDR2 SQIVND come from the germline V gene (reference sequence). The ends were cut back, 4 bases at V and 7 bases at J, with 14 bases in the middle. CDR3: CASSTRTEQNSPLHF. For the CDR3, the DNA is TGTGCCAGTAGTACCCGGACAGAACAAAATTCACCCCTCCACTTT.

This CDR3 is CASSLRSGNTIYF. CDR3 nucleotides: TGTGCCAGCAGTCTCCGCTCTGGAAACACCATATATTTT. This sequence joins TRBV27 and TRBJ1-3; D call uncertain. The length of the CDR3 is 13 residues. From germline, CDR1 is MNHEY and CDR2 SMNVEV (reference sequence). V was shortened by 5 bases and J by 0 bases, with 5 bases between the two germline ends.

The chain joins TRBV9 to TRBJ1-1; TRBD1 is a possible D gene (5 bases). V was pared by 4 bases and J by 11 bases, with 21 bases between. CDR1 and CDR2 from the germline V gene are SGDLS and YYNGEE. The CDR3 sequence is 14 residues long. CDR3 protein: CASSPGGTIWGAFF. The CDR3 nucleotides are TGTGCCAGCAGCCCCGGTGGGACTATTTGGGGGGCTTTCTTT. Drawing the rest from reference TRBV9 and TRBJ1-1, the complete variable domain is DSGVTQTPKHLITATGQRVTLRCSPRSGDLSVYWYQQSLDQGLQFLIQYYNGEERAKGNILERFSAQQFPDLHSELNLSSLELGDSALYFCASSPGGTIWGAFFGQGTRLTVV.

The chain couples TRBV12-3 or TRBV12-4 to TRBJ1-3; D gene unclear. The CDR3 totals 13 residues. V gave up 5 bases and J gave up 3 bases, with 8 bases separating them. The CDR3 here is CASSRLFGNTIYF. The CDR3 DNA follows: TGTGCCAGCAGTCGTTTATTTGGAAACACCATATATTTT.

The chain employs TRBV28 and TRBJ2-3; D remains unclear. Germline V gives CDR1 MDHEN, CDR2 SYDVKM. CDR3 length equals 13 residues. Trimming left V 8 bases short and J 2 bases short, with 11 bases between. CDR3 sequence reads: CASGGVVTDTQYF. The CDR3 DNA reads as TGTGCCAGCGGCGGAGTGGTCACAGATACGCAGTATTTT.

This chain uses TRBV4-1 with TRBJ2-7, with 11 bases matching TRBD2. After removal of 3 bases from V and 2 bases from J, the junction contained 9 bases not matched to a gene. CDR1 is MGHRA and CDR2 is YSYEKL in the germline V gene. This CDR3 region has 17 residues. In DNA form, the CDR3 reads TGCGCCAGCAGCCAGATTACCGGGACTAGCGGACCCTACGAGCAGTACTTC. This codes for CASSQITGTSGPYEQYF.

This rearrangement joins TRBV11-2 to TRBJ2-7; no clear D gene. The ends were cut back, 0 bases at V and 0 bases at J, with 9 bases in the middle. CDR3 length: 15 amino acids. CDR1 is SGHAT and CDR2 is FQNNGV in the germline V gene. CDR3 in DNA: TGTGCCAGCAGCTTAGAGTTCCTGAGCTCCTACGAGCAGTACTTC. Residues: CASSLEFLSSYEQYF.

J is TRBJ2-3 and V is TRBV19, with D perhaps matching TRBD2 (5 bases). This CDR3 has 14 amino acids. Trimming took 5 bases from V and 2 from J, leaving 11 bases between them. Germline lookup yields CDR1 LNHDA and CDR2 SQIVND (reference sequence). The CDR3 reads CASSPDSPTDTQYF. CDR3 coding DNA: TGTGCCAGTAGTCCGGACTCTCCCACAGATACGCAGTATTTT.

V gene TRBV12-3 or TRBV12-4 combines with J gene TRBJ1-1; D is ambiguous. Trimming shortened V by 7 bases and J by 1 base, and 7 bases separated the two germline ends. This CDR3 spans 12 amino acids. Written as DNA, the CDR3 is TGTGCCAGCACAAACAAGAACACTGAAGCTTTCTTT. It codes for CASTNKNTEAFF.

V is TRBV2 and J is TRBJ2-3; D is perhaps TRBD2 (5 bases). V lost 1 base and J lost 1, with 9 bases in between. The germline V gene has CDR1 SNHLY and CDR2 FYNNEI. The CDR3 extends over 15 amino acids. The chain's CDR3 is CASSEEGLGTDTQYF. CDR3 bases: TGTGCCAGCAGTGAAGAAGGACTTGGCACAGATACGCAGTATTTT.

V usage is TRBV30 and J usage is TRBJ1-5; D not resolved. V gave up 2 bases and J gave up 0 bases, with 14 bases separating them. In germline, CDR1 is GTSNPN, CDR2 SVGIG (reference sequence). The CDR3 has 16 amino acids. The CDR3 DNA reads as TGTGCCTGGAGTTTCGGTGGAGGGTATAGCAATCAGCCCCAGCATTTT. This translates into CAWSFGGGYSNQPQHF.

Regarding this clone: The same CDR3 also results from other DNA sequences found in this sample. The rearrangement uses TRBV2 and TRBJ2-2; no reliable D call. Germline lookup yields CDR1 SNHLY and CDR2 FYNNEI. This CDR3 region has 12 residues. The ends were cut back, 4 bases at V and 2 bases at J, with 2 bases in the middle. CDR3 nucleotide sequence: TGTGCCAGCAGTGTAAACACCGGGGAGCTGTTTTTT. Translated: CASSVNTGELFF.

The chain recombines TRBV18 with TRBJ2-2, with a possible D match to TRBD1 (6 bases). This CDR3 contains 15 residues. Trimming left V 3 bases short and J 4 bases short, with 12 bases between. Germline CDR1 KGHSH, CDR2 LQKENI. The CDR3 region is CASSPGAVGTGELFF. The CDR3 nucleotides are TGTGCCAGCTCACCGGGGGCGGTGGGCACCGGGGAGCTGTTTTTT.

The chain links TRBV28 to TRBJ1-5, with TRBD1 matching 7 bases. Germline V gives CDR1 MDHEN, CDR2 SYDVKM. V trimming: 6 bases; J trimming: 0 bases; junction bases outside the gene matches: 5. The CDR3 is made up of 15 amino acids. The CDR3 DNA sequence: TGTGCCAGCAGGGGGGACAGAAATAGCAATCAGCCCCAGCATTTT. This encodes CASRGDRNSNQPQHF. Using reference TRBV28 and TRBJ1-5 for the parts outside the CDR3, the full variable domain is DVKVTQSSRYLVKRTGEKVFLECVQDMDHENMFWYRQDPGLGLRLIYFSYDVKMKEKGDIPEGYSVSREKKERFSLILESASTNQTSMYLCASRGDRNSNQPQHFGDGTRLSIL.

The chain's CDR3 is CASTASSQHGYTF. The DNA of the CDR3 is TGTGCCAGCACCGCGTCGTCTCAACATGGCTACACCTTC. The chain is built from TRBV12-3 or TRBV12-4 and TRBJ1-2; D is uncertain. Deletions cut 7 bases from V and 6 bases from J, with 15 bases between. CDR3 length equals 13 residues.

V is TRBV25-1 and J is TRBJ2-3; 8 bases align to TRBD1. This CDR3 has 15 residues. CDR1 and CDR2 (germline): MGHDK, SYGVNS. Germline trimming cut 4 bases from V and 4 bases from J; bases unmatched to any gene: 7. The CDR3 bases are TGTGCCAGCAGTGGCCGCAGGGGGCATTCAGATACGCAGTATTTT. This codes for CASSGRRGHSDTQYF.

The chain joins TRBV7-9 to TRBJ1-5; D possibly corresponds to TRBD1 (5 bases). Germline loops: CDR1 SEHNR, CDR2 FQNEAQ (reference sequence). V was trimmed by 4 bases and J by 3 bases, leaving 7 bases between them. The CDR3 sequence is 13 residues long. DNA for the CDR3: TGTGCCAGCAGCTGGGACTTCAATCAGCCCCAGCATTTT. Its protein is CASSWDFNQPQHF. The entire variable domain, with the rest obtained from reference TRBV7-9 and TRBJ1-5, is as follows: DTGVSQNPRHKITKRGQNVTFRCDPISEHNRLYWYRQTLGQGPEFLTYFQNEAQLEKSRLLSDRFSAERPKGSFSTLEIQRTEQGDSAMYLCASSWDFNQPQHFGDGTRLSIL.

The chain employs TRBV28 and TRBJ1-2; 10 bases are a match to TRBD1. Germline lookup yields CDR1 MDHEN and CDR2 SYDVKM. The CDR3 totals 16 residues. With 5 bases clipped from V and 3 bases from J, the junction kept 9 bases outside the gene matches. This CDR3 is CASSKTGGALYYGYTF. In nucleotides, the CDR3 is TGTGCCAGCAGTAAGACAGGGGGCGCTTTGTACTATGGCTACACCTTC.

Notes on this clone: The germline gene is not matched at one end of the junction; a read error may be the cause. V and J are TRBV7-2 and TRBJ1-2; tentative D call: TRBD1 (5 bases). The length of the CDR3 is 16 residues. Germline V lookup: CDR1 SGHTA, CDR2 FQGNSA. This CDR3 is CASSIARAPPNYGYTF. The DNA for the CDR3 is TGTGCCAGCAGCATAGCCAGGGCCCCCCCTAACTATGGCTACACCTTC.

The V and J genes are TRBV3-1 (or the pseudogene TRBV3-2) and TRBJ1-1; 8 bases align to TRBD1. The CDR3 is 14 amino acids. V dropped 1 base and J dropped 8; count of bases not matched to a gene: 6. In germline, CDR1 is LGHDT, CDR2 YNNKEL (reference sequence). The CDR3 sequence is CASSQGTGRREAFF. CDR3 bases: TGTGCCAGCAGCCAAGGGACAGGGAGGAGGGAAGCTTTCTTT.

A remark on this clone: A read error may produce the germline difference seen at one junction end. The genes are TRBV7-9 and TRBJ1-2; D not resolved. The CDR3 loop spans 15 amino acids. Germline V lookup: CDR1 SEHNR, CDR2 FQNEAQ (reference sequence). CDR3 sequence (DNA): TGTGCCAGCAGATTAGGGTGGTCGGGGATTGATGGCTACACCTTC. Translation gives CASRLGWSGIDGYTF.

The chain carries TRBV6-4 and TRBJ1-5; D gene ambiguous. This CDR3 spans 14 amino acids. V shed 3 bases and J shed 6 bases, with 12 bases lying between them. Germline lookup yields CDR1 MRHNA and CDR2 SNTAGT. CDR3 loop: CASSESGESQPQHF. For the CDR3, the DNA is TGTGCCAGCAGTGAATCCGGTGAGAGTCAGCCCCAGCATTTT.